The next 30 T cell receptor beta chains were all read from a single sample in a study of OX40 agonist ivuxolimab in advanced cancers. Libraries were prepared by immunoSEQ multiplex PCR; TCRdb keeps only in-frame clonotypes and omits some of them. The data show 60,000 to 65,000 clones, with 80% to 95% seen just once and about 0.66% held by the top ten. Material: CD4+ or CD8+ T cells sorted from blood, obtained in a trial of the OX40 agonist ivuxolimab. These receptors all come from an adult with an advanced solid tumor such as melanoma, head and neck, liver or kidney cancer.

This chain connects TRBV4-1 to TRBJ1-5; TRBD1 agrees at 7 bases. This CDR3 is 18 amino acids long. Unmatched junction bases numbered 10, after V lost 0 bases and J lost 2 bases. Germline values: CDR1 MGHRA, CDR2 YSYEKL. CDR3 in DNA: TGCGCCAGCAGCCAAGAGGTGACAGGGATCATACGCAATCAGCCCCAGCATTTT. Its protein is CASSQEVTGIIRNQPQHF.

This sequence joins TRBV11-3 and TRBJ1-5; D is undetermined. This CDR3 spans 13 amino acids. Trimming took off 6 bases at V and 3 bases at J, with 9 bases between the two ends. Germline V CDR1 and CDR2: SGHNT, YENEEA. The CDR3 region is CASRRPINQPQHF. As DNA, the CDR3 is TGTGCCAGCAGGAGACCGATCAATCAGCCCCAGCATTTT.

V gene TRBV30 combines with J gene TRBJ2-7; D remains ambiguous. Germline CDR1 is GTSNPN and CDR2 is SVGIG (reference sequence). The CDR3 is 12 residues long. V was cut by 2 bases and J by 4 bases, with 9 bases left in between. The CDR3 DNA sequence: TGTGCCTGGAGTACCAATGAATACGAGCAGTACTTC. Translated: CAWSTNEYEQYF.

The chain recombines TRBV18 with TRBJ1-5; D remains unclear. Germline lookup yields CDR1 KGHSH and CDR2 LQKENI. The CDR3 contains 14 residues. Trimming pared 4 bases from V and 3 bases from J, leaving 10 bases between. The CDR3 protein is CASSQGGDNQPQHF. The CDR3 DNA is TGTGCCAGCTCACAGGGAGGAGACAATCAGCCCCAGCATTTT.

The chain carries TRBV6-5 and TRBJ2-5; D unclear. Germline assignment: CDR1 MNHEY and CDR2 SVGAGI. The CDR3 has 13 residues. The V gene lost 5 bases and the J gene lost 0 bases, with 7 bases spanning the gap. The CDR3 loop is CASSQRDQETQYF. The CDR3 nucleotides read TGTGCCAGCAGTCAAAGGGACCAAGAGACCCAGTACTTC.

V gene TRBV9 combines with J gene TRBJ2-2, with a possible D match to TRBD1 (6 bases). Trimming removed 0 bases at V and 5 bases at J, with 11 bases between. This CDR3 comprises 15 residues. CDR1 SGDLS and CDR2 YYNGEE come from the germline V gene. The CDR3 spells CASSVGGGATGELFF. The CDR3 DNA is TGTGCCAGCAGCGTAGGAGGGGGAGCAACCGGGGAGCTGTTTTTT.

This clone was recorded once. The chain is built from TRBV5-1 and TRBJ2-3; 13 bases are shared with TRBD2. J gave up 5 bases and V 0 bases, and 9 bases lay outside the gene matches. The germline V gene has CDR1 SGHRS and CDR2 YFSETQ. The CDR3 is made up of 18 amino acids. The CDR3 loop is CASSLERLAGGGGDTQYF. The CDR3 DNA is TGCGCCAGCAGCTTGGAAAGACTAGCGGGGGGAGGTGGAGATACGCAGTATTTT.

This clone was seen only once. V and J are TRBV18 and TRBJ1-3; D may be TRBD1 (5 bases). This CDR3 has 15 residues. The germline CDR1 and CDR2 sequences are KGHSH and LQKENI. The V gene lost 3 bases and the J gene lost 0 bases, with 9 bases spanning the gap. The DNA of the CDR3 is TGTGCCAGCTCACCTCTGGACAACTCTGGAAACACCATATATTTT. Translation gives CASSPLDNSGNTIYF.

This clone occurred once. V gene TRBV10-3 combines with J gene TRBJ2-1, with TRBD1 matching over 12 bases. This CDR3 region has 14 residues. J lost 6 bases, V lost 7 bases, and 4 bases had no gene match. Germline CDR1 and CDR2: ENHRY and SYGVKD. CDR3 amino acids: CAITPGQGANEQFF. DNA of the CDR3: TGTGCCATCACCCCGGGACAGGGGGCCAATGAGCAGTTCTTC.

The rearrangement uses TRBV7-2 and TRBJ2-2; D possibly corresponds to TRBD2 (5 bases). The CDR3 contains 13 residues. Germline lookup yields CDR1 SGHTA and CDR2 FQGNSA. Trimming left V 1 base short and J 7 bases short, with 7 bases between. The CDR3: CASSLGRVGELFF. Here the CDR3 DNA reads TGTGCCAGCAGCTTAGGGCGGGTCGGGGAGCTGTTTTTT.

The chain has TRBV27 and TRBJ1-5; tentatively, D is TRBD1 (5 bases). Germline values: CDR1 MNHEY, CDR2 SMNVEV (reference sequence). Trimming removed 4 bases at V and 3 bases at J, with 10 bases between. The CDR3 has 14 residues. The CDR3 coding sequence is TGTGCCAGCAGTTCACGGGACCACAATCAGCCCCAGCATTTT. Residues: CASSSRDHNQPQHF.

The chain couples TRBV5-1 to TRBJ2-1, with D perhaps matching TRBD2 (6 bases). V was clipped by 0 bases and J by 4 bases, with 11 bases between them. Germline values: CDR1 SGHRS, CDR2 YFSETQ. There are 15 residues in the CDR3. CDR3 amino acids: CASSLAPSDYNEQFF. The CDR3 DNA reads as TGCGCCAGCAGCTTGGCGCCTAGCGATTACAATGAGCAGTTCTTC.

The gene calls are TRBV7-6 and TRBJ2-3; 11 bases map to TRBD1. CDR1 and CDR2 (germline): SGHVS, FNYEAQ. J lost 4 bases, V lost 5 bases, and 5 bases had no gene match. The CDR3 is made up of 15 amino acids. CDR3 sequence (DNA): TGTGCCAGCAGCGAACGGACAGGGGGCGCAGATACGCAGTATTTT. Translating gives CASSERTGGADTQYF.

A single count supports this clone. The CDR3 region has the DNA TGTGCCAGTAGTCCACTGGGCGTAGCGGGCGCCGACTACGAGCAGTACTTC. Amino acid sequence: CASSPLGVAGADYEQYF. V usage is TRBV19 and J usage is TRBJ2-7; 7 positions agree with TRBD2. The CDR3 length is 17 residues. V gave up 5 bases and J gave up 3 bases; unmatched junction bases: 16. Germline CDR1 and CDR2: LNHDA and SQIVND (reference sequence).

The CDR3 sequence is CASRGTGNTEAFF. The DNA of the CDR3 is TGTGCCAGCAGGGGGACAGGGAACACTGAAGCTTTCTTT. The V and J genes are TRBV9 and TRBJ1-1; 8 bases are a match to TRBD1. V dropped 5 bases and J dropped 1; count of bases not matched to a gene: 1. Germline assignment: CDR1 SGDLS and CDR2 YYNGEE. The CDR3 spans 13 residues.

The genes are TRBV18 and TRBJ2-5; no reliable D call. There are 14 residues in the CDR3. Trimming removed 0 bases at V and 5 bases at J, with 10 bases between. From germline, CDR1 is KGHSH and CDR2 LQKENI. The DNA of the CDR3 is TGTGCCAGCTCACCACCCGAAGGGCGGGAGACCCAGTACTTC. Amino acids: CASSPPEGRETQYF. The whole variable domain, remainder taken from reference TRBV18 and TRBJ2-5, is NAGVMQNPRHLVRRRGQEARLRCSPMKGHSHVYWYRQLPEEGLKFMVYLQKENIIDESGMPKERFSAEFPKEGPSILRIQQVVRGDSAAYFCASSPPEGRETQYFGPGTRLLVL.

This clone was seen just once. The V call is TRBV10-3, the J call TRBJ1-1, with 9 positions matching TRBD1. This CDR3 spans 14 amino acids. V was clipped by 4 bases and J by 4 bases; unmatched bases: 4. The germline V gene encodes CDR1 ENHRY and CDR2 SYGVKD. CDR3 sequence: CAISAGQGRTEAFF. CDR3 nucleotide sequence: TGTGCCATCAGTGCGGGACAGGGACGCACTGAAGCTTTCTTT.

This clone appeared a single time. The CDR3 reads CASSPRGLTSGGYTF. DNA of the CDR3: TGTGCCAGCAGTCCCAGGGGGCTGACATCGGGAGGCTACACCTTC. V usage is TRBV6-5 and J usage is TRBJ1-2; 8 nucleotides line up with TRBD1. CDR1 MNHEY and CDR2 SVGAGI come from the germline V gene. The CDR3 loop spans 15 amino acids. The junction had 13 bases not matched to a gene; V was cut back by 5 bases and J by 8 bases.

The CDR3 sequence: CASRRDRENTEAFF. The CDR3 DNA follows: TGTGCCAGTCGGCGGGACAGAGAGAACACTGAAGCTTTCTTT. The chain recombines TRBV2 with TRBJ1-1, with 7 bases fitting TRBD1. The CDR3 is 14 amino acids. The trim removed 9 bases at V and 1 base at J, leaving 8 bases unmatched. In germline, CDR1 is SNHLY, CDR2 FYNNEI.

This clone has just one count. The V call is TRBV5-5, the J call TRBJ1-6; D is perhaps TRBD1 (5 bases). CDR1 and CDR2 from the germline V gene are SGHKS and YYEKEE (reference sequence). This CDR3 spans 15 amino acids. The ends were cut back, 4 bases at V and 8 bases at J, with 16 bases in the middle. CDR3 DNA sequence: TGTGCCAGCAGCCTTGGGGCAGGGAGGGATTCACCCCTCCACTTT. This encodes CASSLGAGRDSPLHF. The variable domain in full, completed from reference TRBV5-5 and TRBJ1-6, reads DAGVTQSPTHLIKTRGQQVTLRCSPISGHKSVSWYQQVLGQGPQFIFQYYEKEERGRGNFPDRFSARQFPNYSSELNVNALLLGDSALYLCASSLGAGRDSPLHFGNGTRLTVT.

The genes are TRBV6-6 and TRBJ2-7; no firm D call. Trimming left V 4 bases short and J 2 bases short, with 9 bases between. The CDR3 has 13 residues. Per the germline V gene, CDR1 is MNHNY and CDR2 is SVGAGI (reference sequence). CDR3 in amino acids: CASSSGSTYEQYF. CDR3 nucleotide sequence: TGTGCCAGCAGTTCGGGTTCAACCTACGAGCAGTACTTC.

This clone was detected only once. The chain carries TRBV6-5 and TRBJ1-1; D is uncertain. The length of the CDR3 is 15 residues. The germline CDR1 and CDR2 sequences are MNHEY and SVGAGI. The V and J ends lost 0 bases and 5 bases respectively, with 13 bases between them. The chain's CDR3 is CASSYSMRAGTEAFF. The CDR3 nucleotides are TGTGCCAGCAGTTACTCGATGAGGGCCGGGACTGAAGCTTTCTTT.

V is TRBV7-2 and J is TRBJ1-1; maybe TRBD1 (6 bases). This CDR3 spans 13 amino acids. V was pared by 1 base and J by 4 bases, with 7 bases between. CDR1 and CDR2 from the germline V gene are SGHTA and FQGNSA. The CDR3 nucleotides read TGTGCCAGCAGCTTAGACAGGGTCACTGAAGCTTTCTTT. This translates into CASSLDRVTEAFF. Looking up the rest from reference TRBV7-2 and TRBJ1-1 gives the full variable domain: GAGVSQSPSNKVTEKGKDVELRCDPISGHTALYWYRQSLGQGLEFLIYFQGNSAPDKSGLPSDRFSAERTGGSVSTLTIQRTQQEDSAVYLCASSLDRVTEAFFGQGTRLTVV.

The rearrangement joins TRBV2 to TRBJ2-3, with 7 bases aligning to TRBD2. This CDR3 is 16 amino acids long. The V gene's germline CDR1 is SNHLY and CDR2 FYNNEI. V shed 5 bases and J 0 bases; nucleotides not matched to a gene: 8. The CDR3 reads CASSFTSDPSTDTQYF. CDR3 bases: TGTGCCAGCAGTTTCACTAGCGACCCGAGCACAGATACGCAGTATTTT.

Turning to this clone: At one of its ends the junction is not consistent with the germline gene, which may arise from a read error. The CDR3 spells CASSLRGLEQYF. In DNA form, the CDR3 reads TGTGCTAGCAGTTTGAGGGGGCTCGAGCAGTACTTC. The chain employs TRBV7-7 and TRBJ2-7, with TRBD1 matching 7 bases. This CDR3 spans 12 amino acids. Germline V gene data show CDR1 as SSHAT and CDR2 as FNYEAQ (reference sequence).

The chain employs TRBV7-9 and TRBJ2-5; 8 nucleotides match TRBD2. This CDR3 spans 14 amino acids. The germline CDR1 and CDR2 sequences are SEHNR and FQNEAQ (reference sequence). V was clipped by 2 bases and J by 5 bases; unmatched bases: 4. This CDR3 is CASSLTRGGETQYF. The CDR3 coding sequence is TGTGCCAGCAGCTTAACCCGGGGGGGGGAGACCCAGTACTTC.

This chain uses TRBV19 with TRBJ2-1; D is perhaps TRBD2 (5 bases). The CDR3 loop spans 18 amino acids. The V gene lost 0 bases and the J gene lost 4 bases, with 19 bases spanning the gap. Germline V CDR1 and CDR2: LNHDA, SQIVND (reference sequence). For the CDR3, the DNA is TGTGCCAGTAGTATAGATCGTTTAGCGCGACATACTTACAATGAGCAGTTCTTC. Amino acids: CASSIDRLARHTYNEQFF.

The chain employs TRBV6-6 and TRBJ1-2; D gene uncertain. The germline CDR1 and CDR2 sequences are MNHNY and SVGAGI (reference sequence). V dropped 6 bases and J dropped 4 bases, with 9 bases sitting between them. This CDR3 region has 12 residues. The CDR3 coding sequence is TGTGCCAGCAGGGCGGCAGTCTATGGCTACACCTTC. This translates into CASRAAVYGYTF.

The chain combines TRBV28 with TRBJ1-2; TRBD1 is a possible D gene (5 bases). This CDR3 is built from 15 residues. Per the germline V gene, CDR1 is MDHEN and CDR2 is SYDVKM. Trimming took off 6 bases at V and 8 bases at J, with 22 bases between the two ends. This chain's CDR3 is CASRSGAGVLFGYTF. In DNA form, the CDR3 reads TGTGCCAGCAGATCGGGAGCGGGGGTGCTATTCGGCTACACCTTC.

The chain joins TRBV18 to TRBJ2-7; possible D gene TRBD2, 7 bases. Germline loops: CDR1 KGHSH, CDR2 LQKENI. V shed 6 bases and J shed 5 bases, with 23 bases lying between them. The CDR3 has 16 amino acids. The CDR3, as DNA: TGTGCCAGCTCCCCCAAACTTGGGGGGGCGGAAGACGAGCAGTACTTC. Protein sequence: CASSPKLGGAEDEQYF.